This TCR beta chain was sequenced during a study of shared clonotypes between healthy human individuals. Study at large: Aged 18 to 49, the donors were a couple of women and a few men.

Generated by immunoSEQ multiplex PCR, the TCRdb table keeps only in-frame clones and is missing some. The profile covers over a million clones, with about 96% appearing a single time and roughly 1.2% taken by the ten largest. Per the germline V gene, CDR1 is KGHSH and CDR2 is LQKENI. This CDR3 region has 15 residues. Trimming stripped 2 bases from V and 2 bases from J, with 11 bases between. All donors were Caucasian adults living in Nashville, Tennessee. The split of CD4+ cells yielded CD45RA+ naive and CD45RA-negative memory subsets. This sequence was found in a man aged 25-45 years in good health. The chain links TRBV18 to TRBJ2-3, with D tentatively TRBD2 (6 bases). The sequenced material came from naive CD4+ T cells sorted from blood. Subset indicated: CD45RA+ positively selected. For the CDR3, the DNA is TGTGCCAGCTCACCATCTAGCGACTACACAGATACGCAGTATTTT. Translation: CASSPSSDYTDTQYF. Filled out from reference TRBV18 and TRBJ2-3, the complete variable domain reads NAGVMQNPRHLVRRRGQEARLRCSPMKGHSHVYWYRQLPEEGLKFMVYLQKENIIDESGMPKERFSAEFPKEGPSILRIQQVVRGDSAAYFCASSPSSDYTDTQYFGPGTRLTVL.